The entry below describes one T cell receptor beta chain. This entry comes from a study of control samples from healthy donors and cancer patients. The CDR3 runs 16 residues. Germline CDR1 SEHNR, CDR2 FQNEAQ (reference sequence). J gave up 0 bases and V 5 bases, and 6 bases lay outside the gene matches. Sequencing was performed with immunoSEQ multiplex PCR; in TCRdb, only in-frame clones are kept and a portion is missing. The table includes about 84,000 clones, approximately 80% detected once. The sample taken for sequencing was PBMCs. This sequence originates from a man aged 55 to 70 with head and neck cancer. This chain connects TRBV7-9 to TRBJ2-2, with 7 bases matching TRBD2. This chain's CDR3 is CASSGRGGTNTGELFF. CDR3 nucleotide sequence: TGTGCCAGCAGCGGGAGGGGAGGGACGAACACCGGGGAGCTGTTTTTT. The whole variable domain, remainder taken from reference TRBV7-9 and TRBJ2-2, is DTGVSQNPRHKITKRGQNVTFRCDPISEHNRLYWYRQTLGQGPEFLTYFQNEAQLEKSRLLSDRFSAERPKGSFSTLEIQRTEQGDSAMYLCASSGRGGTNTGELFFGEGSRLTVL.